What follows are 27 T cell receptor beta chains derived from one specimen sequenced in a study of blood T cell repertoires in COVID-19. Clones were sequenced by immunoSEQ multiplex PCR, and TCRdb holds only the in-frame ones, with some missing. The sample has tens of thousands of clones, 75% to 95% seen once; the top ten hold 2.3%. Sample: peripheral blood. The receptor set was obtained from a human donor with active COVID-19. The donor label of this sample is uncertain.

This clone has only one observation. The CDR3 loop reads CASSPFVVAGTDTQYF. CDR3 bases: TGTGCCAGCAGCCCTTTTGTGGTAGCGGGCACAGATACGCAGTATTTT. The rearrangement links TRBV11-1 to TRBJ2-3; perhaps TRBD2 as D (6 bases). Germline-derived CDR1 and CDR2 are SGHAT and FQDESV (reference sequence). This CDR3 comprises 16 residues. V dropped 5 bases and J dropped 1 base, with 16 bases sitting between them.

The chain couples TRBV3-1 (or the pseudogene TRBV3-2) to TRBJ1-4; D unresolved. This CDR3 region has 18 residues. Between the trimmed V and J ends, which lost 4 bases and 8 bases, there was a span of 26 bases. Germline V gene lookup returns CDR1 LGHDT and CDR2 YNNKEL (reference sequence). DNA for the CDR3: TGTGCCAGCAGCCTAGGGAGGAGTCTCCAAGCCGCAGGCGAAAAACTGTTTTTT. This sequence encodes CASSLGRSLQAAGEKLFF.

This sequence joins TRBV5-1 and TRBJ2-7; 9 nucleotides agree with TRBD1. After removal of 0 bases from V and 4 bases from J, the junction contained 14 bases not matched to a gene. The CDR3 has 18 amino acids. The germline gives CDR1 SGHRS, CDR2 YFSETQ. CDR3 sequence (DNA): TGCGCCAGCAGCTTGGATCTGGGCGGGACAGGGTATTCTTACGAGCAGTACTTC. Translation: CASSLDLGGTGYSYEQYF.

The chain uses TRBV28 and TRBJ2-7, with no clear D. V was shortened by 3 bases and J by 4 bases, with 19 bases between the two germline ends. Per germline, CDR1 MDHEN and CDR2 SYDVKM. The CDR3 has 16 amino acids. The CDR3: CASSFRSTFPLYEQYF. Written as DNA, the CDR3 is TGTGCCAGCAGTTTCAGGTCAACTTTTCCCCTTTACGAGCAGTACTTC.

This clone was found once. The chain employs TRBV7-8 and TRBJ1-4; D call uncertain. Germline values: CDR1 SGHVS, CDR2 FQNEAQ. The V end lost 5 bases, the J end lost 4 bases, and 11 bases lay between the germline ends. The CDR3 loop spans 14 amino acids. For the CDR3, the DNA is TGTGCCAGCAGCATCTCGGACTTTAATGAAAAACTGTTTTTT. It yields the protein CASSISDFNEKLFF.

The rearrangement uses TRBV9 and TRBJ2-1; 11 bases line up with TRBD1. The germline gives CDR1 SGDLS, CDR2 YYNGEE. Unmatched junction bases numbered 5, after V lost 3 bases and J lost 3 bases. This CDR3 is built from 16 residues. CDR3 nucleotides: TGTGCCAGCAGCGCCTTAGGGACAGGGGGCTACAATGAGCAGTTCTTC. Its translation is CASSALGTGGYNEQFF.

The chain carries TRBV29-1 and TRBJ2-7; tentative D call: TRBD1 (6 bases). V shed 5 bases and J shed 0 bases, with 11 bases lying between them. The CDR3 is 13 amino acids. Looked up from germline, CDR1 is SQVTM and CDR2 is ANQGSEA. CDR3 DNA: TGCAGCGTTCCGGACAGTACCTCCTACGAGCAGTACTTC. Protein: CSVPDSTSYEQYF.

V usage is TRBV5-4 and J usage is TRBJ2-1; 15 positions agree with TRBD2. CDR3 length: 15 residues. J lost 9 bases, V lost 2 bases, and 3 bases had no gene match. Germline values: CDR1 SGHNT, CDR2 YYREEE (reference sequence). CDR3: CASSFRTSGGAEQFF. The CDR3 DNA is TGTGCCAGCAGCTTCAGGACTAGCGGGGGGGCTGAGCAGTTCTTC.

CDR3 amino acids: CASSADRNTNEKLFF. CDR3 bases: TGCGCCAGCAGCGCCGACAGGAATACTAATGAAAAACTGTTTTTT. The chain is built from TRBV5-1 and TRBJ1-4, with D possibly TRBD1 on 6 matching bases. The V gene lost 4 bases and the J gene lost 2 bases, with 12 bases spanning the gap. Germline V gene data show CDR1 as SGHRS and CDR2 as YFSETQ. The CDR3 is 15 amino acids.

This clone has a handful of counts. The chain couples TRBV18 to TRBJ2-2, with 7 bases aligning to TRBD1. V trimming: 3 bases; J trimming: 4 bases; junction bases outside the gene matches: 8. CDR1 KGHSH and CDR2 LQKENI come from the germline V gene. The length of the CDR3 is 16 residues. CDR3 DNA: TGTGCCAGCTCACCGGTACAGGGGAGATTCACCGGGGAGCTGTTTTTT. As protein: CASSPVQGRFTGELFF.

The chain couples TRBV5-1 to TRBJ2-7; 9 nucleotides line up with TRBD1. With 5 bases clipped from V and 5 bases from J, the junction kept 8 bases outside the gene matches. This CDR3 region has 14 residues. Germline V gives CDR1 SGHRS, CDR2 YFSETQ. CDR3 region: CASSAGTGFNEQYF. The DNA of the CDR3 is TGCGCCAGCAGTGCCGGGACAGGGTTCAACGAGCAGTACTTC.

The chain has TRBV7-2 and TRBJ2-7, with 15 bases that match TRBD2. CDR1 is SGHTA, CDR2 FQGNSA, per germline. J was trimmed by 2 bases and V by 4 bases; bases with no gene match: 0. The CDR3 loop spans 15 amino acids. CDR3 amino acids: CASSWTSGGAYEQYF. The CDR3 DNA reads TGTGCCAGCAGCTGGACTAGCGGGGGGGCCTACGAGCAGTACTTC.

The rearrangement joins TRBV19 to TRBJ1-4; TRBD1 aligns across 9 bases. V trimming: 6 bases; J trimming: 5 bases; junction bases outside the gene matches: 7. CDR3 length: 15 residues. Germline CDR1 reads LNHDA; CDR2 reads SQIVND (reference sequence). CDR3 in amino acids: CASSPGTGSNEKLFF. The CDR3 nucleotides read TGTGCCAGTAGCCCAGGGACAGGGTCAAATGAAAAACTGTTTTTT.

The chain joins TRBV5-1 to TRBJ2-5; 10 nucleotides align to TRBD1. J gave up 5 bases and V 4 bases, and 14 bases lay outside the gene matches. Germline CDR1 SGHRS, CDR2 YFSETQ. The CDR3 runs to 17 residues. CDR3 DNA: TGCGCCAGCAGCCCTCGGACAGGGGGAGCCACCCCGGAGACCCAGTACTTC. This translates into CASSPRTGGATPETQYF.

CDR3 nucleotide sequence: TGTGCCAGCAGCTCTCTACTAGCGGGGGCACCCCAAGAGACCCAGTACTTC. Translation gives CASSSLLAGAPQETQYF. V gene TRBV5-6 combines with J gene TRBJ2-5; 11 positions agree with TRBD2. CDR3 size: 17 residues. Germline loops: CDR1 SGHDT, CDR2 YYEEEE. J lost 1 base, V lost 3 bases, and 8 bases had no gene match.

The V and J genes are TRBV11-1 and TRBJ1-4, with D unresolved. The germline CDR1 and CDR2 sequences are SGHAT and FQDESV (reference sequence). The CDR3 is 16 amino acids. Trimming removed 4 bases from V and 7 bases from J, with 19 bases in between. The CDR3 sequence is CASSSAPWGDGEKLFF. The DNA for the CDR3 is TGTGCCAGCAGCTCCGCACCCTGGGGAGATGGTGAAAAACTGTTTTTT.

V is TRBV6-4 and J is TRBJ2-3; TRBD2 matches 12 bases. CDR3 size: 17 residues. Germline assignment: CDR1 MRHNA and CDR2 SNTAGT. Trimming removed 4 bases from V and 4 bases from J; junction bases left unmatched: 9. Here the CDR3 DNA reads TGTGCCAGCAGTGTCGGGCCCCTAGCGGGGGGGTCAGATACGCAGTATTTT. It codes for CASSVGPLAGGSDTQYF.

The chain links TRBV27 to TRBJ1-2; D remains ambiguous. V dropped 5 bases and J dropped 4 bases, with 8 bases sitting between them. Germline V gene lookup returns CDR1 MNHEY and CDR2 SMNVEV (reference sequence). This CDR3 spans 12 amino acids. The CDR3: CASSRTGYGYTF. The CDR3 DNA reads as TGTGCCAGCAGTCGCACCGGCTATGGCTACACCTTC.

The chain joins TRBV7-8 to TRBJ2-7; D possibly corresponds to TRBD1 (6 bases). The CDR3 loop spans 16 amino acids. Germline CDR1 is SGHVS and CDR2 is FQNEAQ. Trimming left V 5 bases short and J 2 bases short, with 19 bases between. The CDR3, as DNA: TGTGCCAGCAGCCCCGGGGTGAGGACAGACCCCTACGAGCAGTACTTC. This encodes CASSPGVRTDPYEQYF.

The rearrangement joins TRBV11-2 to TRBJ2-7; D possibly corresponds to TRBD2 (6 bases). The germline CDR1 and CDR2 sequences are SGHAT and FQNNGV. The CDR3 covers 14 residues. The V end was cut by 5 bases, the J end by 7 bases, with 18 bases between. CDR3 sequence: CASSPTSLAREQYF. The CDR3 DNA reads as TGTGCCAGCAGCCCAACCTCCCTAGCGAGAGAGCAGTACTTC.

This chain connects TRBV6-6 to TRBJ2-3; D is perhaps TRBD2 (6 bases). The CDR3 is 15 amino acids. The germline gives CDR1 MNHNY, CDR2 SVGAGI (reference sequence). The V and J ends lost 7 bases and 1 base respectively, with 15 bases between them. The CDR3 DNA follows: TGTGCCAGCATTAAACCGGGGGATGGCACAGATACGCAGTATTTT. As protein: CASIKPGDGTDTQYF.

The J gene is TRBJ2-5, the V gene TRBV2; TRBD2 agrees at 9 bases. CDR3 length: 15 amino acids. Germline CDR1 reads SNHLY; CDR2 reads FYNNEI. The junction had 10 bases not matched to a gene; V was cut back by 5 bases and J by 6 bases. CDR3 DNA: TGTGCCAGCAGTAGAACCGGGACTAGCAGGCAGACCCAGTACTTC. As protein: CASSRTGTSRQTQYF.

This rearrangement joins TRBV25-1 to TRBJ1-1, with 7 bases matching TRBD1. The J segment lost 3 bases and the V segment lost 6 bases, leaving 10 bases of the junction unmatched. Germline-derived CDR1 and CDR2 are MGHDK and SYGVNS. The CDR3 spans 15 residues. The CDR3 loop reads CASRGQVRLYTEAFF. The CDR3 DNA follows: TGTGCCAGCAGAGGACAGGTGAGGCTTTACACTGAAGCTTTCTTT. Full variable domain (outside the CDR3, taken from reference TRBV25-1 and TRBJ1-1): EADIYQTPRYLVIGTGKKITLECSQTMGHDKMYWYQQDPGMELHLIHYSYGVNSTEKGDLSSESTVSRIRTEHFPLTLESARPSHTSQYLCASRGQVRLYTEAFFGQGTRLTVV.

The CDR3 DNA follows: TGTGCCAGTGGAGACAGGGCCTACGAGCAGTACTTC. Translated, it gives CASGDRAYEQYF. This rearrangement joins TRBV19 to TRBJ2-7; TRBD1 matches 7 bases. The germline V gene has CDR1 LNHDA and CDR2 SQIVND (reference sequence). CDR3 length: 12 amino acids. The V and J ends lost 8 bases and 2 bases, in that order; junction bases with no gene match: 3.

CDR3 loop: CASSKSGRDTEAFF. CDR3 in DNA: TGTGCCAGCAGTAAGTCAGGGCGCGACACTGAAGCTTTCTTT. The V and J genes are TRBV9 and TRBJ1-1; possible D gene TRBD1, 5 bases. Trimming removed 5 bases from V and 3 bases from J, with 14 bases in between. The CDR3 spans 14 residues. Germline lookup yields CDR1 SGDLS and CDR2 YYNGEE.

V is TRBV6-4 and J is TRBJ2-3; D may be TRBD2 (6 bases). Germline CDR1 MRHNA, CDR2 SNTAGT. This CDR3 contains 11 residues. V was clipped by 6 bases and J by 5 bases, with 6 bases between them. CDR3 in amino acids: CASRGGDTQYF. DNA of the CDR3: TGTGCCAGCAGGGGGGGAGATACGCAGTATTTT.

The rearrangement links TRBV2 to TRBJ2-3, with D possibly being TRBD2 (6 bases). The CDR3 has 16 residues. Germline-derived CDR1 and CDR2 are SNHLY and FYNNEI. V was cut by 8 bases and J by 3 bases, with 21 bases left in between. The chain's CDR3 is CASGVLVWGETDTQYF. The CDR3 DNA is TGTGCCAGCGGGGTATTGGTTTGGGGGGAAACAGATACGCAGTATTTT.